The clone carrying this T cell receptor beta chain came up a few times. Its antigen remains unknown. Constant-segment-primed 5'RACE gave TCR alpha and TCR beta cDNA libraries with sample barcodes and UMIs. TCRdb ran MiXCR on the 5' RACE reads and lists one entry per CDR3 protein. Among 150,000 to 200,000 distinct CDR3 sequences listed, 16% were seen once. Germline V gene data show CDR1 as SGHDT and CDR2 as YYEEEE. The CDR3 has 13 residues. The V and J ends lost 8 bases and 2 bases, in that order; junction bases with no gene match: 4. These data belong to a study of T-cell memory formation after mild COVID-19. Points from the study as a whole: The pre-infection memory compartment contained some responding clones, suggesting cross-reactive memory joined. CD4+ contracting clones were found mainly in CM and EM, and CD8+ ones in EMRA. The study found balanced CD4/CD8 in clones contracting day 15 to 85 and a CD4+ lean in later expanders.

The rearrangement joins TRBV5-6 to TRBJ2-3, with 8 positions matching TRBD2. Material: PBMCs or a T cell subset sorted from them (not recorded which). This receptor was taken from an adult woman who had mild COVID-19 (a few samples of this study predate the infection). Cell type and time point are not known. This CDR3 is CASQRGYTDTQYF. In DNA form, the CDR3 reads TGTGCCAGTCAGCGGGGGTACACAGATACGCAGTATTTT.